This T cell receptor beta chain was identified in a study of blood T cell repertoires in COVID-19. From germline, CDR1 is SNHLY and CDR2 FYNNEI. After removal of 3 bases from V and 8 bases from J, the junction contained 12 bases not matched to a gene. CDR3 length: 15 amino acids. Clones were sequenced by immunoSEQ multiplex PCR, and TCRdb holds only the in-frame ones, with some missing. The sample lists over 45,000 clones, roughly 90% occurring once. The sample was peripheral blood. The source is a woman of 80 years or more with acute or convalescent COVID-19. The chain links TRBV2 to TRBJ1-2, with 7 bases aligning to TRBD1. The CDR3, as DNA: TGTGCCAGCAGTGACCGGGACAGCCAACTTTCCGGCTACACCTTC. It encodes CASSDRDSQLSGYTF.